A selection of T cell receptor beta chains follows, all from one sample in a study of CD8 T cells in ankylosing spondylitis. TCRdb reanalysed the 5' RACE reads using MiXCR and keeps one entry per CDR3 protein. The table has 85,000 to 90,000 distinct CDR3 sequences, 27% seen once; the top ten hold around 60%. Sample: blood, either unsorted or a sorted T cell fraction (not recorded which). These receptor sequences come from a male donor with ankylosing spondylitis or in good health (not recorded which). Each CDR3 is given with its conserved first and last residue. The D gene is left open where the match is weak. Rows give clone size only sometimes, using once, few, many, or a class for an expanded clone.

clone size,J gene,V gene,D gene,CDR3 protein,CDR3 DNA
-,TRBJ2-1,TRBV5-4,TRBD1,CASSLDPRGQEYNEQFF,TGTGCCAGCAGCTTGGACCCCCGCGGACAGGAGTACAATGAGCAGTTCTTC
-,TRBJ2-3,TRBV10-3,-,CAISEGGEGRTDTQYF,TGTGCCATCAGTGAGGGGGGAGAGGGGAGGACAGATACGCAGTATTTT
-,TRBJ1-3,TRBV7-2,-,CASGQLAGNTIYF,TGTGCCAGCGGACAGTTAGCTGGAAACACCATATATTTT
-,TRBJ2-5,TRBV6-5,-,CASSYLDRETQYF,TGTGCCAGCAGTTACCTCGACAGGGAGACCCAGTACTTC
-,TRBJ2-5,TRBV7-2,TRBD1,CASSFQPRRGHRGPFWETQYF,TGTGCCAGCAGCTTCCAACCGAGAAGGGGTCACAGGGGCCCATTTTGGGAGACCCAGTACTTC
-,TRBJ2-7,TRBV5-1,-,CASTPQNSYEQYF,TGCGCCAGCACGCCACAGAATTCCTACGAGCAGTACTTC
-,TRBJ2-7,TRBV5-1,TRBD2,CASSLANLGLEDEQYF,TGCGCCAGCAGCTTGGCCAATCTGGGACTAGAGGACGAGCAGTACTTC
few,TRBJ2-3,TRBV6-1,-,CACRRGHYTDTQYF,TGTGCCTGCCGCCGGGGCCATTACACAGATACGCAGTATTTT
few,TRBJ2-7,TRBV5-1,-,CASSPLGTGSSYEQYF,TGCGCCAGCAGCCCGTTAGGAACGGGAAGCTCCTACGAGCAGTACTTC
-,TRBJ1-2,TRBV29-1,-,CSVGGDTNNYGYTF,TGCAGCGTTGGGGGGGACACAAACAACTATGGCTACACCTTC
-,TRBJ2-7,TRBV6-2/TRBV6-3,-,CASSYEQAKSPYYEQYF,TGTGCCAGCAGTTACGAACAGGCTAAGTCGCCCTACTACGAGCAGTACTTC
-,TRBJ1-4,TRBV29-1,TRBD1,CSVRTGDEKLFF,TGCAGCGTCCGGACAGGGGATGAAAAACTGTTTTTT
-,TRBJ1-5,TRBV12-3/TRBV12-4,TRBD1,CASSPRQGLSNQPQHF,TGTGCCAGCAGTCCACGACAGGGTCTGAGCAATCAGCCCCAGCATTTT
-,TRBJ2-1,TRBV4-2,-,CASSQGPDDGSHEQFF,TGTGCCAGCAGCCAAGGTCCGGACGACGGCAGTCATGAGCAGTTCTTC
-,TRBJ1-6,TRBV6-1,-,CASSPLKGSRNSPLHF,TGTGCCAGCAGTCCTCTGAAAGGGTCCCGCAATTCACCCCTCCACTTT
few,TRBJ1-2,TRBV7-6,TRBD1,CASSLGRGRGYGYTF,TGTGCCAGCAGCTTAGGCAGGGGGCGAGGTTATGGCTACACCTTC
-,TRBJ2-2,TRBV12-3/TRBV12-4,-,CASIPGVNTGELFF,TGTGCCAGCATCCCCGGGGTAAACACCGGGGAGCTGTTTTTT
-,TRBJ2-7,TRBV27,TRBD1,CASSPYRGLSEQYF,TGTGCCAGCAGTCCGTACAGGGGGCTATCCGAGCAGTACTTC
-,TRBJ1-2,TRBV3-1,TRBD1,CASSQGDSSRGYTF,TGTGCCAGCAGCCAAGGGGACAGTTCTCGGGGCTACACCTTC
few,TRBJ2-7,TRBV5-1,TRBD1,CASSLTGGFYEQYF,TGCGCCAGCAGCTTAACAGGGGGCTTCTACGAGCAGTACTTC
few,TRBJ2-2,TRBV20-1,-,CSARDLRGGYSGELFF,TGCAGTGCTAGAGATCTTCGTGGAGGCTACTCCGGGGAGCTGTTTTTT
-,TRBJ2-7,TRBV2,-,CASSEDRSYEQYF,TGTGCCAGCTCCGAGGACAGAAGCTACGAGCAGTACTTC